A single T cell receptor (beta chain) is shown here with its context. Its antigen is currently unknown. The entry originates in a study of T cells in Graves' hyperthyroidism and ophthalmopathy. Study-level results: Before onset, by a median of approximately 5.9 months, the model predicted ophthalmopathy.

Researchers took RNA transcripts and amplified the TCR beta CDR3 regions from them. The primer set for the first-round RT-PCR of the TCR CDR3 was HTBI. TCRdb reprocessed the multiplex PCR reads with MiXCR, giving one entry per CDR3 protein. In the table there are 540,000 or so distinct CDR3 sequences, 40% to 55% of which are singletons. Uncontrolled infection, other autoimmune disease, pregnancy and lactation each barred patients from inclusion. Diagnosis rested on symptoms, serum thyroxine and TRAb, thyroid ultrasound, and orbital computed tomography. The receptor was derived from an adult woman with Graves' disease, either hyperthyroidism or ophthalmopathy (not recorded which). Sequenced sample: peripheral blood or thyroid tissue (not recorded which).

The CDR3 spells CATGQGSSGANVLTF. The DNA for the CDR3 is TGTGCCACCGGACAGGGAAGTTCTGGGGCCAACGTCCTGACTTTC. The rearrangement uses TRBV10-3 and TRBJ2-6, with 8 bases fitting TRBD1. CDR3 size: 15 residues. Trimming cost V 10 bases and J 1 base; bases outside gene matches: 6. Germline V gene sequence: CDR1 ENHRY, CDR2 SYGVKD.